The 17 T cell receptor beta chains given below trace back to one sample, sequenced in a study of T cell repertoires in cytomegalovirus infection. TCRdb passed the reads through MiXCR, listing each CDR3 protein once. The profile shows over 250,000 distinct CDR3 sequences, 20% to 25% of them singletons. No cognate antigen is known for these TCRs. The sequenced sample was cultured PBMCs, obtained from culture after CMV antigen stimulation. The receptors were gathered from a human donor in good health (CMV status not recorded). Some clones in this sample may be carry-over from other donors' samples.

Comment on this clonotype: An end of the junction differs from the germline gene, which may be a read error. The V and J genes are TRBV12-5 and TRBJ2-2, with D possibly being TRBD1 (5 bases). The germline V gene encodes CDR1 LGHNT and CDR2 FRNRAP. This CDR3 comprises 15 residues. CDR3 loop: CASGLVGRNTGELFF. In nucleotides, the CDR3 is TGTGCTAGTGGCTTGGTGGGGCGGAACACCGGGGAGCTGTTTTTT.

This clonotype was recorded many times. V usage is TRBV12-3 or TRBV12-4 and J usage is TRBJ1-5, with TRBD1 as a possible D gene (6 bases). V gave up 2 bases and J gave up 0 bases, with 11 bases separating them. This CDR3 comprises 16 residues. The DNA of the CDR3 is TGTGCCAGCAGTTTACACAACAGGGCTAGCAATCAGCCCCAGCATTTT. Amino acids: CASSLHNRASNQPQHF.

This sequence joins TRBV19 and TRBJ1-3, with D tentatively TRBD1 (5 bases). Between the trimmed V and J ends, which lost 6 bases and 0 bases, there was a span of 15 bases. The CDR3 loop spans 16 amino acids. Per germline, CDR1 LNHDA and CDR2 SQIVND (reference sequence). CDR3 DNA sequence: TGTGCCAGTAGGGGGGTGGGCAGAAGCTCTGGAAACACCATATATTTT. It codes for CASRGVGRSSGNTIYF.

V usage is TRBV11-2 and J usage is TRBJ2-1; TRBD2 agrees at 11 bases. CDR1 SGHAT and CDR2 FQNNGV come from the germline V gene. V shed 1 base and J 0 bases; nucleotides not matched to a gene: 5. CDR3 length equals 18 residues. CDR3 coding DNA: TGTGCCAGCAGCTTAGGACTAGCGGGGCGGAGCTCCTACAATGAGCAGTTCTTC. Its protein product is CASSLGLAGRSSYNEQFF.

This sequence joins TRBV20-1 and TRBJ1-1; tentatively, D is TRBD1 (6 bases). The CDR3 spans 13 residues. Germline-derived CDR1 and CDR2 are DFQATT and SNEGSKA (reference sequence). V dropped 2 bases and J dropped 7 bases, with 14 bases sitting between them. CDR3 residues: CSARFLQGYEAFF. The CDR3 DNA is TGCAGTGCTAGATTTTTACAGGGATATGAAGCTTTCTTT.

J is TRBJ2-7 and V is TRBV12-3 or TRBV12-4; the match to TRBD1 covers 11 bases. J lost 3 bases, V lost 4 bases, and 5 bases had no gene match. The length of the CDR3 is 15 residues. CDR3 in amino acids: CASSSPDRGLYEQYF. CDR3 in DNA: TGTGCCAGCAGTTCGCCGGACAGGGGGCTCTACGAGCAGTACTTC.

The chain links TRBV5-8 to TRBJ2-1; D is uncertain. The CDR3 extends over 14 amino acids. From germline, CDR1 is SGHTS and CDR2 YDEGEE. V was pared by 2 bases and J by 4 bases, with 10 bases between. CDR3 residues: CASSFTPAYNEQFF. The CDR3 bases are TGTGCCAGCAGCTTTACACCGGCGTACAATGAGCAGTTCTTC.

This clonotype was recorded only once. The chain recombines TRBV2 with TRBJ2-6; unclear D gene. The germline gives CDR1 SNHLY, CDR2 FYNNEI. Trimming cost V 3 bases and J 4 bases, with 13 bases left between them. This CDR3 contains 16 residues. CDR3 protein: CASSDVRPGGANVLTF. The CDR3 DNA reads TGTGCCAGCAGTGACGTGAGGCCCGGGGGGGCCAACGTCCTGACTTTC.

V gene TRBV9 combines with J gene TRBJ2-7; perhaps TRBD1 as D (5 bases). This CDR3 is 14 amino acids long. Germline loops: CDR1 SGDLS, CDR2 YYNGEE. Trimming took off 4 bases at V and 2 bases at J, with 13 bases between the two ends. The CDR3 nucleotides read TGTGCCAGCAGCAAACCCAGGGTAACCTACGAGCAGTACTTC. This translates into CASSKPRVTYEQYF.

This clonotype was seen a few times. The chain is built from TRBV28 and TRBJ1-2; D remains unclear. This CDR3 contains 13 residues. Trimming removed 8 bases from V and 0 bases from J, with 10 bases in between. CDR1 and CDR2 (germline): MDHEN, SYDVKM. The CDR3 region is CASFTLPNYGYTF. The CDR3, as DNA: TGTGCCAGCTTCACCTTACCTAACTATGGCTACACCTTC.

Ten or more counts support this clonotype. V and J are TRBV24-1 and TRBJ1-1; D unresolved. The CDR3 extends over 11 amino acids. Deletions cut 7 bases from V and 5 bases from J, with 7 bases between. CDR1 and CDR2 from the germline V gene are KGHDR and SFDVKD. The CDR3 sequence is CATRKKTEAFF. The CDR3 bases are TGTGCCACCAGGAAAAAAACTGAAGCTTTCTTT.

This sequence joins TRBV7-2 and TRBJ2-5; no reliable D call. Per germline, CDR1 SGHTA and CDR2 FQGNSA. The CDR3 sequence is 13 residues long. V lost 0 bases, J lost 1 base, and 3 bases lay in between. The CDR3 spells CASSLAIQETQYF. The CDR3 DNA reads TGTGCCAGCAGCTTAGCTATCCAAGAGACCCAGTACTTC.

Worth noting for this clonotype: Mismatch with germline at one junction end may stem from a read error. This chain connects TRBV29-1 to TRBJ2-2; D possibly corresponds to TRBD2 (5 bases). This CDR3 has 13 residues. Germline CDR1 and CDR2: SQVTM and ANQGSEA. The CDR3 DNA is TGCAGCGTCGAAGGAGGAGAAACCGGGGAGCTGTTTTTT. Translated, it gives CSVEGGETGELFF.

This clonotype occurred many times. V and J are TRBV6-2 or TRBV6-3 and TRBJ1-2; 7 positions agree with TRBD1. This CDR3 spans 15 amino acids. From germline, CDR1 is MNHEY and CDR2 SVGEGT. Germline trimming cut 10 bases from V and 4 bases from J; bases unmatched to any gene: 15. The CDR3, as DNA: TGTGCCACCCATCGGGGACTGACAGGGCTCTATGGCTACACCTTC. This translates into CATHRGLTGLYGYTF.

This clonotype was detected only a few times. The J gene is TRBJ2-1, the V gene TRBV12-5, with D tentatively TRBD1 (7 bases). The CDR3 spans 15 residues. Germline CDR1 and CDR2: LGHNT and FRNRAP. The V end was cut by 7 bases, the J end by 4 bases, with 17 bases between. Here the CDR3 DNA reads TGTGCTAGTGCCGCGGGACAGATCTCTTACAATGAGCAGTTCTTC. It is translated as CASAAGQISYNEQFF.

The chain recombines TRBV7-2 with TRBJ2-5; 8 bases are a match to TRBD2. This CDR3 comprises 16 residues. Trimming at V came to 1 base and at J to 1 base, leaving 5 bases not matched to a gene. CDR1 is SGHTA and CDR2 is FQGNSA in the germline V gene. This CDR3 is CASSLVTGGVQETQYF. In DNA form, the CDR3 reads TGTGCCAGCAGCTTAGTGACCGGGGGGGTCCAAGAGACCCAGTACTTC.

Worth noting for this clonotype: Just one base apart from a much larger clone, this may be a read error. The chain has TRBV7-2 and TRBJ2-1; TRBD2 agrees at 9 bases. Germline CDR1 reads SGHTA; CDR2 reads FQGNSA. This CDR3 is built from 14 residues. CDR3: CANSSRGRDNEQFF. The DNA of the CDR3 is TGTGCCAACAGCTCGCGCGGGAGGGACAATGAGCAGTTCTTC.